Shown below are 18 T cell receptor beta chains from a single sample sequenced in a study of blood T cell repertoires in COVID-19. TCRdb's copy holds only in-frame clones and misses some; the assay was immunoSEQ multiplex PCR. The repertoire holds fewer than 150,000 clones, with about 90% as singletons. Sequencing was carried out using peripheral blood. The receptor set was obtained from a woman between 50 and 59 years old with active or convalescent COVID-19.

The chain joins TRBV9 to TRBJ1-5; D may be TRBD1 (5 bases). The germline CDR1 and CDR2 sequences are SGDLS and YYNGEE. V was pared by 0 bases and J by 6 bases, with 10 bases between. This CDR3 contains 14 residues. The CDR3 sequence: CASSVVIGGQPQHF. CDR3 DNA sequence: TGTGCCAGCAGCGTAGTTATCGGGGGTCAGCCCCAGCATTTT. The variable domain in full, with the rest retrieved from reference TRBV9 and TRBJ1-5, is DSGVTQTPKHLITATGQRVTLRCSPRSGDLSVYWYQQSLDQGLQFLIQYYNGEERAKGNILERFSAQQFPDLHSELNLSSLELGDSALYFCASSVVIGGQPQHFGDGTRLSIL.

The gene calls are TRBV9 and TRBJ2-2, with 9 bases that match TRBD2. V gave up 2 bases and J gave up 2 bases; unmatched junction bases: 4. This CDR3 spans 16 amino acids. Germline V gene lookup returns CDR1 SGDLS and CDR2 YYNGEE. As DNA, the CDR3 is TGTGCCAGCAGCGTGGGGCTAGCGGGAAACACCGGGGAGCTGTTTTTT. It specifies CASSVGLAGNTGELFF.

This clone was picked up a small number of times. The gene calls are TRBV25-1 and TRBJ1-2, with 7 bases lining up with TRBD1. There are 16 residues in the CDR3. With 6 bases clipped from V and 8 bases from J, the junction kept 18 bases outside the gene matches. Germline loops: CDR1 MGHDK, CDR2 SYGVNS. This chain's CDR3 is CASSTYRPTGQSGYTF. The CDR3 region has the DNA TGTGCCAGCAGCACCTATCGTCCGACAGGGCAGTCCGGCTACACCTTC.

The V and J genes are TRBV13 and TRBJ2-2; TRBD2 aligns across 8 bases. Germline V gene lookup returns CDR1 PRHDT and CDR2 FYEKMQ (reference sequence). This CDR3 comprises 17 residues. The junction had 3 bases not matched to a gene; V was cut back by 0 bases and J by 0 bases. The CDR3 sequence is CASSLGRGLANTGELFF. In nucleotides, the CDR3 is TGTGCCAGCAGCTTAGGGCGGGGACTAGCGAACACCGGGGAGCTGTTTTTT.

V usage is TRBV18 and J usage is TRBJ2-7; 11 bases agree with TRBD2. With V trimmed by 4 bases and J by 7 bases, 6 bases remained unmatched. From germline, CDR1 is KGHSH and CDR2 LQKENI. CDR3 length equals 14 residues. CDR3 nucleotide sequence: TGTGCCAGCTCACAAGTAGCGGGAGGGCAAGAGCAGTACTTC. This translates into CASSQVAGGQEQYF.

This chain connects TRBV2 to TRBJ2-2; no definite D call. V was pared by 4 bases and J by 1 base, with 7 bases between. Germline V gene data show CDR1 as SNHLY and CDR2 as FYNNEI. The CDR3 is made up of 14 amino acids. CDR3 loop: CASSGRRNTGELFF. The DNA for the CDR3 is TGTGCCAGCAGTGGCAGAAGGAACACCGGGGAGCTGTTTTTT.

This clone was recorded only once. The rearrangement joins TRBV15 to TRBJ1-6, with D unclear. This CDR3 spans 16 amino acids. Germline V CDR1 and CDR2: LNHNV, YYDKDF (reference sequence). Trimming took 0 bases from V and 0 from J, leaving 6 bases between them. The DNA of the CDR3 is TGTGCCACCAGCAGAGATCTGAGCTCCTATAATTCACCCCTCCACTTT. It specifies CATSRDLSSYNSPLHF.

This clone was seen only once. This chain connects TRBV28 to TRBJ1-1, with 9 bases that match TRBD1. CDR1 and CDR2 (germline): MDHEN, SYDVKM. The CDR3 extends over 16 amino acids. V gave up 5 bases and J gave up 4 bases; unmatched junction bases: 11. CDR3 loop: CASSLDPGQGGTEAFF. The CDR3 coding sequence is TGTGCCAGCAGTCTCGACCCGGGACAGGGAGGCACTGAAGCTTTCTTT.

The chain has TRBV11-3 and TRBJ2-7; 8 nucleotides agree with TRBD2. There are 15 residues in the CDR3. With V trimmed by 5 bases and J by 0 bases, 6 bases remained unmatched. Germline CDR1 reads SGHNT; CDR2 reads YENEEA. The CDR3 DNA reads TGTGCCAGCAGCCCGGGAGGGTCGGCCTCCTACGAGCAGTACTTC. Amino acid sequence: CASSPGGSASYEQYF.

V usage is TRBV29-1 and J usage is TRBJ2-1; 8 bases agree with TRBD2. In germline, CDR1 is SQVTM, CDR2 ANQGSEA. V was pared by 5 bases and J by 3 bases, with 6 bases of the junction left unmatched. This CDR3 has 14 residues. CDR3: CSVNSGGLYNEQFF. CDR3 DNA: TGCAGCGTTAACTCGGGGGGGCTCTACAATGAGCAGTTCTTC.

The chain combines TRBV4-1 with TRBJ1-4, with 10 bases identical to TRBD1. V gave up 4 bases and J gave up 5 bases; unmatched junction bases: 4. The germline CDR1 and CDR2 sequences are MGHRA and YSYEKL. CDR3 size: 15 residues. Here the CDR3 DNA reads TGCGCCAGCAGCCTCTTGACAGGGGGCAATGAAAAACTGTTTTTT. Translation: CASSLLTGGNEKLFF.

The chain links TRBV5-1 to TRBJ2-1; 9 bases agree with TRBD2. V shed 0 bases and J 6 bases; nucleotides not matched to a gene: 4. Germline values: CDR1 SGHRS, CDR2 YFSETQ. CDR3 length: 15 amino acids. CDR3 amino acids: CASSLVSGSPNEQFF. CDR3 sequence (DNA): TGCGCCAGCAGCTTGGTTAGCGGGAGCCCCAATGAGCAGTTCTTC.

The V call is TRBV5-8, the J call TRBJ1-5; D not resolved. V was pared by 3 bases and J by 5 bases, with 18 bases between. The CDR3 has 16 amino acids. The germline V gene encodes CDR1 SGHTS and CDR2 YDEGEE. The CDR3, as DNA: TGTGCCAGCAGCTCTGGCGGGAGTTTAGGCTATCAGCCCCAGCATTTT. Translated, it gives CASSSGGSLGYQPQHF.

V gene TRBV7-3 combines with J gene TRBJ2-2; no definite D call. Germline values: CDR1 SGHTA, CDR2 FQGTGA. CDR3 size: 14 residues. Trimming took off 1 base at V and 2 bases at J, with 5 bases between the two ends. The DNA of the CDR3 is TGTGCCAGCAGCTTAAACGGTAACACCGGGGAGCTGTTTTTT. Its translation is CASSLNGNTGELFF. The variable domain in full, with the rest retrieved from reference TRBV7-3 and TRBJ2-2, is GAGVSQTPSNKVTEKGKYVELRCDPISGHTALYWYRQSLGQGPEFLIYFQGTGAADDSGLPNDRFFAVRPEGSVSTLKIQRTERGDSAVYLCASSLNGNTGELFFGEGSRLTVL.

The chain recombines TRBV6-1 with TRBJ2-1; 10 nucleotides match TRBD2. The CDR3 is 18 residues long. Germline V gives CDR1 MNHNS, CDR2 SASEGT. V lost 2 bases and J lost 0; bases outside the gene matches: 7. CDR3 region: CASSETSGIASSYNEQFF. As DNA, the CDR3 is TGTGCCAGCAGTGAAACTAGCGGGATCGCTAGCTCCTACAATGAGCAGTTCTTC.

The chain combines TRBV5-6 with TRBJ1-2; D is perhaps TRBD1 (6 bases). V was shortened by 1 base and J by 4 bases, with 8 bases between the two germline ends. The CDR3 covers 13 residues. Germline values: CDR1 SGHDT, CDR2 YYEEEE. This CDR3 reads CASSLQGPYGYTF. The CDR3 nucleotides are TGTGCCAGCAGCTTGCAGGGGCCCTATGGCTACACCTTC.

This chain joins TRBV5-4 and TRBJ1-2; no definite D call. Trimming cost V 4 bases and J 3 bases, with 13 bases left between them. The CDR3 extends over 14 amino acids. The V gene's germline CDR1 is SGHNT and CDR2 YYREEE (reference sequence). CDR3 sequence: CASSPGSKYYGYTF. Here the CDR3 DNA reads TGTGCCAGCAGCCCGGGTTCAAAGTACTATGGCTACACCTTC.

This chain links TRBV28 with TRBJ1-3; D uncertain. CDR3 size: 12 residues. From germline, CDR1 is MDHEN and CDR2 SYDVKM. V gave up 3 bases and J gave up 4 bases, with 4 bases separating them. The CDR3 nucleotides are TGTGCCAGCAGTTTTCGGGGAAACACCATATATTTT. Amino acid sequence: CASSFRGNTIYF.